This TCR beta chain was identified in a study of blood T cell repertoires in COVID-19. Turning to the study itself: PBMCs, B-cell-depleted T cells, or T cells were the source of the cDNA or gDNA that made up the material.

CDR3 length: 16 residues. Trimming removed 2 bases from V and 4 bases from J, with 17 bases in between. Germline V gene data show CDR1 as SGDLS and CDR2 as YYNGEE. Produced via immunoSEQ multiplex PCR; TCRdb's table is partial and in-frame only. The sample consists of fewer than 500,000 clones, around 87% of them appearing once. Participant age was roughly 18 to 100 years, and participants resided in 25 or so US areas. The sample taken for sequencing was PBMCs or T cells enriched from blood (not recorded which). The J gene is TRBJ2-3, the V gene TRBV9; D may be TRBD2 (7 bases). The origin of this receptor is a woman in her thirties with acute COVID-19. The CDR3 here is CASSVERGGRADTQYF. The CDR3 bases are TGTGCCAGCAGCGTTGAGAGGGGGGGCCGCGCAGATACGCAGTATTTT.